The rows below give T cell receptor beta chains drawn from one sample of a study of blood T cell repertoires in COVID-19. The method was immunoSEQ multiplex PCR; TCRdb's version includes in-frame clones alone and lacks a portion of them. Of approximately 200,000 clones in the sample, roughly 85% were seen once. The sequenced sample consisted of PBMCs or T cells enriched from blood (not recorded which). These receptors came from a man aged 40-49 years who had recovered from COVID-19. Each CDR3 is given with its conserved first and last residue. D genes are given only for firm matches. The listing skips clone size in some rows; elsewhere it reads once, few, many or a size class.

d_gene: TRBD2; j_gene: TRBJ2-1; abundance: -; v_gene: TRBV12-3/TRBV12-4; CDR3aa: CASSRLAENEQFF; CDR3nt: TGTGCCAGCAGTCGACTAGCAGAGAATGAGCAGTTCTTC
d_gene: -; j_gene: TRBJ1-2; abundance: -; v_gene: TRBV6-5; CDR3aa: CASRTVRAPNYGYTF; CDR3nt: TGTGCCAGCAGAACCGTCAGGGCTCCTAACTATGGCTACACCTTC
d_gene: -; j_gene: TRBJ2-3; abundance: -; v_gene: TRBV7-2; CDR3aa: CASSLGRADTQYF; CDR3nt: TGTGCCAGCAGCTTAGGTCGCGCAGATACGCAGTATTTT
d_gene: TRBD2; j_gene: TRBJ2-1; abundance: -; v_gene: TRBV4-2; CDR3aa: CASSQAGAGGSSYNEQFF; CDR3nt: TGTGCCAGCAGCCAAGCTGGAGCGGGAGGGAGCTCCTACAATGAGCAGTTCTTC
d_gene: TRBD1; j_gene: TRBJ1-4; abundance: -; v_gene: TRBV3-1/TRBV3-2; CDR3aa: CASSHDRGATNEKLFF; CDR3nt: TGTGCCAGCAGCCACGACAGGGGTGCAACTAATGAAAAACTGTTTTTT
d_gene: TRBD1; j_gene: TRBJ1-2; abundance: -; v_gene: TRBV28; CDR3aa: CASSHGTAPNYGYTF; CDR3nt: TGTGCCAGCAGTCATGGGACAGCACCCAACTATGGCTACACCTTC
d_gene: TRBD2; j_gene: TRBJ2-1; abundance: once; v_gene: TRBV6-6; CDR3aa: CASTEGLAGDEQFF; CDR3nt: TGTGCCAGCACCGAAGGACTAGCGGGAGATGAGCAGTTCTTC
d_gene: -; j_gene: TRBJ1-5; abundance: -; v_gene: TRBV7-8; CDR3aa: CASSLGGGGPLRSQPQHF; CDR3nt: TGTGCCAGCAGCTTAGGTGGCGGAGGTCCTCTCAGGAGTCAGCCCCAGCATTTT
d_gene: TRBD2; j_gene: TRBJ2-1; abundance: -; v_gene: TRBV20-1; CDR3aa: CSASGLAGGPLAFNEQFF; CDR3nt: TGCAGTGCTAGTGGACTAGCGGGAGGGCCGCTCGCGTTCAATGAGCAGTTCTTC
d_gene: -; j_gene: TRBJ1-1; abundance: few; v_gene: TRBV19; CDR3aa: CASSSRGNTEAFF; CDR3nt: TGTGCCAGTAGTTCCAGGGGGAACACTGAAGCTTTCTTT
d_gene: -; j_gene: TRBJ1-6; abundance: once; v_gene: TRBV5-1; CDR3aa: CASSLAGTFYNSPLHF; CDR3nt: TGCGCCAGCAGCTTGGCCGGGACATTCTATAATTCACCCCTCCACTTT
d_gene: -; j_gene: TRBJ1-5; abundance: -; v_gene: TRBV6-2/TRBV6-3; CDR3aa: CASSFEESNQPQHF; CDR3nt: TGTGCCAGCAGTTTCGAGGAAAGCAATCAGCCCCAGCATTTT
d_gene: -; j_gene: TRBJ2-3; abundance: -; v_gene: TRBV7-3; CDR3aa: CASSLTRASSTDTQYF; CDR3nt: TGTGCCAGCAGCTTAACAAGGGCTAGCAGCACAGATACGCAGTATTTT
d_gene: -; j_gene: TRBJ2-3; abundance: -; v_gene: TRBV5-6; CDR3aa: CASSLYREVVDTQYF; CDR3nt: TGTGCCAGCAGCTTGTACCGGGAAGTTGTAGATACGCAGTATTTT
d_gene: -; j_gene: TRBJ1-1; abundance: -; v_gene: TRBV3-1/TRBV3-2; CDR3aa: CASSLAPGMNTEAFF; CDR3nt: TGTGCCAGCAGCCTCGCCCCCGGGATGAACACTGAAGCTTTCTTT
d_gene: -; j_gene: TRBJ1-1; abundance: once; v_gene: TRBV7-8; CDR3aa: CASSLDRNTEAFF; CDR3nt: TGTGCCAGCAGCCTGGACAGGAACACTGAAGCTTTCTTT
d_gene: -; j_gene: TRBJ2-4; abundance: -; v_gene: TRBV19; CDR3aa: CASSILAIFYF; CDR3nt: TGTGCCAGTAGTATACTAGCCATCTTCTACTTC
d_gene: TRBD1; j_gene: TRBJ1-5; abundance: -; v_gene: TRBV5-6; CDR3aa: CASSLADRGKNQPQHF; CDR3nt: TGTGCCAGCAGCTTGGCAGACAGGGGGAAAAATCAGCCCCAGCATTTT
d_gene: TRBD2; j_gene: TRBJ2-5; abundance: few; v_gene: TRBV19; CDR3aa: CASSPGLAVRGTQYF; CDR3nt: TGTGCCAGTAGTCCGGGACTAGCGGTGAGGGGGACCCAGTACTTC
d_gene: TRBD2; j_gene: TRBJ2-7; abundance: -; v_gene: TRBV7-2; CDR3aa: CASSLFEAGAYEQYF; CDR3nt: TGTGCCAGCAGCTTATTTGAAGCGGGAGCATACGAGCAGTACTTC
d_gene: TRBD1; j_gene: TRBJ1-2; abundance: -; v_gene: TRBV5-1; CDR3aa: CASSQDREIHGYTF; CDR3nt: TGCGCCAGCAGCCAGGACAGGGAGATTCATGGCTACACCTTC
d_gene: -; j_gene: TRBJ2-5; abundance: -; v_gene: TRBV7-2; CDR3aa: CASSKGLPQETQYF; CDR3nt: TGTGCCAGCAGCAAAGGACTACCCCAAGAGACCCAGTACTTC
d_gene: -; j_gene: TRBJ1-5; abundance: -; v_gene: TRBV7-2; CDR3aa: CASSLRGYSNQPQHF; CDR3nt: TGTGCCAGCAGCTTAAGGGGATATAGCAATCAGCCCCAGCATTTT
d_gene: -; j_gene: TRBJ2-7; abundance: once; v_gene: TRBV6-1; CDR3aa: CASSEGQGGEEQYF; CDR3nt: TGTGCCAGCAGTGAGGGGCAGGGCGGGGAGGAGCAGTACTTC
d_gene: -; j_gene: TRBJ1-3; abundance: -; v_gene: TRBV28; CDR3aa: CASSSRQSGNTIYF; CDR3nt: TGTGCCAGCAGTTCGCGACAGTCTGGAAACACCATATATTTT
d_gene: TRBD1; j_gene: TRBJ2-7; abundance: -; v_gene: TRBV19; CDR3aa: CASRGPGGRTSYEQYF; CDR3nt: TGTGCCAGTAGGGGTCCAGGGGGAAGGACCTCCTACGAGCAGTACTTC
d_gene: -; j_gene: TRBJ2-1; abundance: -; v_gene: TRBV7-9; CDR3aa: CASSFRYSSVDYNEQFF; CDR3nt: TGTGCCAGCAGCTTCCGCTATTCTAGCGTCGATTACAATGAGCAGTTCTTC
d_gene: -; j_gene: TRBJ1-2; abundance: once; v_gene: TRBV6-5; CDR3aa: CASSPPQGYGYTF; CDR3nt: TGTGCCAGCAGTCCCCCCCAGGGATATGGCTACACCTTC
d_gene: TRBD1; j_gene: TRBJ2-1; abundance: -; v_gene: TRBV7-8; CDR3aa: CASSGGQGAGYNEQFF; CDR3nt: TGTGCCAGCAGCGGGGGACAGGGGGCCGGGTACAATGAGCAGTTCTTC